The present TCR beta chain was sequenced within a study of T cell changes during pregnancy in multiple sclerosis. Libraries were prepared by immunoSEQ multiplex PCR; TCRdb keeps only in-frame clonotypes and omits some of them. The sample consists of about 22,000 clones, about 87% of them appearing once. Germline values: CDR1 KGHSH, CDR2 LQKENI. The CDR3 loop spans 14 amino acids. V shed 4 bases and J 7 bases; nucleotides not matched to a gene: 9. This sample comprised CD4+ T cells from peripheral blood mononuclear cells, obtained in the second trimester of pregnancy. The clonotype comes from a female donor in good health, enrolled as a control in a pregnancy study. The chain carries TRBV18 and TRBJ1-1, with 7 bases matching TRBD1. The CDR3 nucleotides are TGTGCCAGCTCACTGTCGACAGGGAAGGTTGAAGCTTTCTTT. Translated: CASSLSTGKVEAFF.